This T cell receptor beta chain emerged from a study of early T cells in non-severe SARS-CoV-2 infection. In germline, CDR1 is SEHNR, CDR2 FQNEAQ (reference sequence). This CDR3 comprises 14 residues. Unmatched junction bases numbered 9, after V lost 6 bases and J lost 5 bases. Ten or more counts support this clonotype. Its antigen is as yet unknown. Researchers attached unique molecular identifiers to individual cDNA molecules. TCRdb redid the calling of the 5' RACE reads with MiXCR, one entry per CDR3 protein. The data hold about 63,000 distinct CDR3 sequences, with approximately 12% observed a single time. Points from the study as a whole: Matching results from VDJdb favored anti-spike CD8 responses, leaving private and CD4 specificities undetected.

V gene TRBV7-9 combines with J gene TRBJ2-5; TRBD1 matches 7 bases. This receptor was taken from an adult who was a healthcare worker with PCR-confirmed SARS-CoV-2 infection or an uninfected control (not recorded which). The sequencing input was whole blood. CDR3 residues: CASRTGTAEETQYF. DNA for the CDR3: TGTGCCAGCAGAACCGGGACAGCCGAGGAGACCCAGTACTTC.